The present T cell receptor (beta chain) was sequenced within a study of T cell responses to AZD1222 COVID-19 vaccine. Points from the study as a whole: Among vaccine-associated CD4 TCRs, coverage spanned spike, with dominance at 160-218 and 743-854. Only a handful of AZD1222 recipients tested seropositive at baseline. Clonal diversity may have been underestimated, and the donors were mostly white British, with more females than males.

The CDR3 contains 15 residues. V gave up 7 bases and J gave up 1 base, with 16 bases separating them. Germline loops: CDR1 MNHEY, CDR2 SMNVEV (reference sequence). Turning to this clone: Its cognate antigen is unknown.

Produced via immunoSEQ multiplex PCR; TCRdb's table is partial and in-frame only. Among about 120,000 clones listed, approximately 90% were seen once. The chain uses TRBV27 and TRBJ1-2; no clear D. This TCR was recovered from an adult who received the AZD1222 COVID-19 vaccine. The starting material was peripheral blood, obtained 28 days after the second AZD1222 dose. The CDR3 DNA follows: TGTGCCAGCAAAAGGGAGGAGGCTTATAACTATGGCTACACCTTC. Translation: CASKREEAYNYGYTF.